The T cell receptor (beta chain) described here comes from a study of blood T cells in healthy people across ages. Primed by a sample-barcoded 5' primer and a J-beta primer mix, a second PCR proceeded for about 6 to 11 cycles. TCRdb recomputed calls from the 5' RACE reads with MiXCR, one row per CDR3 protein. The data hold about 720,000 distinct CDR3 sequences, with approximately 25% observed a single time. The CDR3 has 15 amino acids. The V gene lost 6 bases and the J gene lost 1 base, with 15 bases spanning the gap. Germline V gene sequence: CDR1 MDHEN, CDR2 SYDVKM. The sample holds a few counts of this clonotype. The sample was also linked to a second study, of T cells of mothers and their children. That study reports: Slightly higher but non-significant overlap marked related mother-child pairs versus unrelated pairs.

Material: blood. The receptor's source is a boy younger than 18 in good health. V and J are TRBV28 and TRBJ2-5; D call uncertain. As DNA, the CDR3 is TGTGCCAGCAGCGGGCAAGCCCTCCGCCAAGAGACCCAGTACTTC. This encodes CASSGQALRQETQYF.